Detailed here is one TCR beta chain. Russia was home to the donors, healthy Caucasian individuals aged about 6 to 90. The use of a sample-barcoded 5' primer and a J-beta primer mix characterized a second PCR of about 7 to 12 cycles. Sequencing of every sample gave 2.5 million or more CDR3-containing paired-end reads. TCRdb redid the calling of the 5' RACE reads with MiXCR, one entry per CDR3 protein. The table has 790,000 or so distinct CDR3 sequences, more than 55% seen once. This sample was taken from a study of blood T cells in healthy people across ages. Overall study: The capture of about one barcoded beta molecule per two T cells was achieved by template switching.

Sequenced: blood. The receptor was isolated from a man between 35 and 55 years old in good health.

The chain's CDR3 is CASRATGSGGQPQHF. In DNA, the CDR3 is TGTGCCAGTAGAGCTACAGGATCGGGCGGTCAGCCCCAGCATTTT. The rearrangement links TRBV19 to TRBJ1-5, with a possible D match to TRBD1 (5 bases). The length of the CDR3 is 15 residues. The germline V gene has CDR1 LNHDA and CDR2 SQIVND (reference sequence). Trimming shortened V by 6 bases and J by 6 bases, and 18 bases separated the two germline ends.